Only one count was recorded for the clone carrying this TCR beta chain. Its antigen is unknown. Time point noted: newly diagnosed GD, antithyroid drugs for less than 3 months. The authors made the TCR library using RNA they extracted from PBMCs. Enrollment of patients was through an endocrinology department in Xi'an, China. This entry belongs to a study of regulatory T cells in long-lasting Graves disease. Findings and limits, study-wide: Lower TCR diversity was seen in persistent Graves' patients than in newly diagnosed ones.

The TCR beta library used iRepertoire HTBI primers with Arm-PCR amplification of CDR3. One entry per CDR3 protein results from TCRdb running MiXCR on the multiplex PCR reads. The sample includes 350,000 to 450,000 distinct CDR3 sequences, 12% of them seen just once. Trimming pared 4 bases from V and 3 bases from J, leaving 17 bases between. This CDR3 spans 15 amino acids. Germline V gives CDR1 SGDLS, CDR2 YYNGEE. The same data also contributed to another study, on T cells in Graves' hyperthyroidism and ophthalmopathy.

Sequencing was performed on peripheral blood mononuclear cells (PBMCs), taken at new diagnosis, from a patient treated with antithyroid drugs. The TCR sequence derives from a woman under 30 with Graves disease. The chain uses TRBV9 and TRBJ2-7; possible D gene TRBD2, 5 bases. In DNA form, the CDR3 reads TGTGCCAGCAGCTCCTCGGGGTCCCCCATCTACGAGCAGTACTTC. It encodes CASSSSGSPIYEQYF.